Sequencing of this TCR beta chain was carried out in a study of control samples from healthy donors and cancer patients. The CDR3 loop spans 15 amino acids. V lost 0 bases to trimming and J lost 2 bases, with 11 bases between them. Germline CDR1 SGDLS, CDR2 YYNGEE. Generated by immunoSEQ multiplex PCR, the TCRdb table keeps only in-frame clones and is missing some. This table holds 150,000 to 200,000 clones, approximately 94% found once. The chain has TRBV9 and TRBJ1-2, with a possible D match to TRBD1 (5 bases). The sample consisted of blood. The TCR originated in a woman between 40 and 50 years old in good health. CDR3 coding DNA: TGTGCCAGCAGCGTAGCTGCAGGGATAAACTATGGCTACACCTTC. This encodes CASSVAAGINYGYTF.